This T cell receptor (beta chain) was recovered during a study of blood T cell repertoires in COVID-19. Study context: Acute and convalescent COVID-19 specimens originated in the United States, Italy and Spain. Sources were T cells, B-cell-depleted T cells, or PBMCs; the material itself was cDNA or gDNA.

In the original analysis: By means of reference gene primer amplification, nucleated cell counts were estimated. Clones were read by immunoSEQ multiplex PCR, and TCRdb kept only the in-frame ones, dropping some. That table gives V, J and clone size, and the DNA gave D and trimming. The sample includes approximately 280,000 clones, about nine tenths of them seen just once. J lost 1 base, V lost 6 bases, and 7 bases had no gene match. Germline V gives CDR1 MNHEY, CDR2 SVGAGI. The CDR3 consists of 15 residues. Seattle's cohort entered during active infection and was followed longitudinally. The sample taken for sequencing was peripheral blood. The rearrangement joins TRBV6-5 to TRBJ2-7; 9 bases map to TRBD2. The receptor comes from a woman aged 25 to 39 with COVID-19, enrolled during active disease. The CDR3 region is CASRPGLATSYEQYF. CDR3 coding DNA: TGTGCCAGCAGACCGGGACTAGCAACATCCTACGAGCAGTACTTC.